A selection of T cell receptor beta chains follows, all from one sample in a study of vaccination effects on CD4 cells after COVID-19. These receptors are not linked to any known antigen. Some clones are missing from TCRdb's copy, which holds only in-frame ones; the method was immunoSEQ multiplex PCR. This sample has some 38,000 clones, with about two thirds found just once. The starting material was CD4+ T cells from PBMCs cultured with HCoV-NL63 spike peptides, obtained before COVID-19 vaccination. The origin of the receptors is a human donor who had a prior SARS-CoV-2 infection. Both conserved end residues are part of each CDR3. The D gene is left open where the match is weak. Clone size appears in some rows only: once, few, many, or a class for an expanded clone.

CDR3nt	CDR3aa	j_gene	abundance	d_gene	v_gene
TGTGAAGTGGGAGGGGGCGGAATTCAGCCCCAGCATTTT	CEVGGGGIQPQHF	TRBJ1-5	-	TRBD1	TRBV9
TGCGCCAGCAGTGAAATGGGGGGCAGGGCCCCTTGGGATTACGAGCAGTACTTC	CASSEMGGRAPWDYEQYF	TRBJ2-7	-	-	TRBV23-1
TGTGCCAGCAGCCAACGGACCCCGAACACTGAAGCTTTCTTT	CASSQRTPNTEAFF	TRBJ1-1	-	-	TRBV7-9
TGTGCCAGCAGTCGCGGGAATGCGGAGACCCAGTACTTC	CASSRGNAETQYF	TRBJ2-5	once	-	TRBV6-5
TGTGCCAGCAGAAGGGCCCAAGAAGGCCAGTTCTTC	CASRRAQEGQFF	TRBJ2-1	-	-	TRBV2
TGTGCCAGCAGGAAGGGTGTGGGAGGCGGGGTCACCGGGGAGCTGTTTTTT	CASRKGVGGGVTGELFF	TRBJ2-2	-	-	TRBV2
TGTGCCAGCAGCCAGGTAGGGCGGGGCGCATCAGATACGCAGTATTTT	CASSQVGRGASDTQYF	TRBJ2-3	-	-	TRBV5-4
TGTGCCAGAAGTGGAACGGGACTAGCGGGGGGCCGCGTTAACACCGGGGAGCTGTTTTTT	CARSGTGLAGGRVNTGELFF	TRBJ2-2	-	-	TRBV7-5
TGTGCCAGCAGCGGCGAGGGGATGAACACTGAAGCTTTCTTT	CASSGEGMNTEAFF	TRBJ1-1	-	-	TRBV5-5
TGTGCCAGCAGCTTCTTCCTCTTCGGGACCGAGACAGATACGCAGTATTTT	CASSFFLFGTETDTQYF	TRBJ2-3	-	-	TRBV7-8
TGTGCCAGCAGGCAGTATATCAGAGACGACAATGAGCAGTTCTTC	CASRQYIRDDNEQFF	TRBJ2-1	-	-	TRBV3-1/TRBV3-2
TGTGCCAGCAGTTACTCGGGGGACAGGGTAACGAATGGCTACACCTTC	CASSYSGDRVTNGYTF	TRBJ1-2	-	TRBD1	TRBV6-5
TGTGCCAGCAGCCAAGGTCTGACTCGCGTGGATACGCAGTATTTT	CASSQGLTRVDTQYF	TRBJ2-3	few	-	TRBV14
TGTGCCAGCAGCGTAGGGGGGACAGATACGCAGTATTTT	CASSVGGTDTQYF	TRBJ2-3	-	-	TRBV9
TGTGCCAGCAGCACGGGGGCAGGGGATGAGACCCAGTACTTC	CASSTGAGDETQYF	TRBJ2-5	-	-	TRBV7-9
TGTGCCAGCTCACTGGGAACCTCCTACAATGAGCAGTTCTTC	CASSLGTSYNEQFF	TRBJ2-1	-	-	TRBV18
TGTGCCACCAGTGATTACAAAAGCGGGAAGGACTTAAATGAGCAGTTCTTC	CATSDYKSGKDLNEQFF	TRBJ2-1	-	TRBD2	TRBV24-1
TGTGCCAGCAGCTTGGTAGCGGGGAGTTACAATGAGCAGTTCTTC	CASSLVAGSYNEQFF	TRBJ2-1	few	TRBD2	TRBV5-4
TGTGCCAGCAGTTATTCCTTAGGAACAGATACGCAGTATTTT	CASSYSLGTDTQYF	TRBJ2-3	-	-	TRBV6-5
TGCGCCAGCAGCCCCTGGACAGGGGGCACAGATACGCAGTATTTT	CASSPWTGGTDTQYF	TRBJ2-3	-	TRBD1	TRBV5-1
TGTGCCAGCAGACAAACAGGACAGGGGGCAACTCAGCCCCAGCATTTT	CASRQTGQGATQPQHF	TRBJ1-5	-	TRBD1	TRBV28
TGTGCCAGCAGTTCTAGCACAGATACGCAGTATTTT	CASSSSTDTQYF	TRBJ2-3	medium-sized	-	TRBV6-5
TGTGCCAGCAGCTACGGACGGTCCTATGGCTACACCTTC	CASSYGRSYGYTF	TRBJ1-2	-	-	TRBV7-8
TGTGCCAGCAGCCCCCGGGCTGTCCAAGAGACCCAGTACTTC	CASSPRAVQETQYF	TRBJ2-5	-	-	TRBV3-1/TRBV3-2
TGTGCCAGCAGCTTAGGTACTGGAGGGACCAATGAGCAGTTCTTC	CASSLGTGGTNEQFF	TRBJ2-1	-	-	TRBV7-9
TGTGCCACCAGCAGAGAACTGCAACTAACTAACTATGGCTACACCTTC	CATSRELQLTNYGYTF	TRBJ1-2	-	-	TRBV15
TGTGCCAGCAGCCCGAGGACAGGGGGGAGGTATGGCTACACCTTC	CASSPRTGGRYGYTF	TRBJ1-2	few	TRBD1	TRBV7-2
TGTGCCAGCAGGGGATCCCAGGACTCTGGAAACACCATATATTTT	CASRGSQDSGNTIYF	TRBJ1-3	-	-	TRBV2
TGTGCCTGGAGCGATTCCAGGGTTAAGGCTTTCTTT	CAWSDSRVKAFF	TRBJ1-1	-	-	TRBV30
TGTGCCAGCAGCTTAACGCGGCCATGGAGGGCAACTAATGAAAAACTGTTTTTT	CASSLTRPWRATNEKLFF	TRBJ1-4	once	-	TRBV7-6
TGTGCCAGCTCACCACCGGGTGCAGGGTCAAGAGGTGAGCAGTTCTTC	CASSPPGAGSRGEQFF	TRBJ2-1	-	-	TRBV18